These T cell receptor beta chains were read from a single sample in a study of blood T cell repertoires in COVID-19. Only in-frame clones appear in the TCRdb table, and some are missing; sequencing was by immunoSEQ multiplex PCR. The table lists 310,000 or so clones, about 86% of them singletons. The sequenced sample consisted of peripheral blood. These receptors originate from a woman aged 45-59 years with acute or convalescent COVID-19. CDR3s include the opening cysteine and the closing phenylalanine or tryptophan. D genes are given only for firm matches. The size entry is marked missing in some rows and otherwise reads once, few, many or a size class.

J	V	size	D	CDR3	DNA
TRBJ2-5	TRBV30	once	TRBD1	CAWNRDRPQETQYF	TGTGCCTGGAACCGGGACAGGCCTCAAGAGACCCAGTACTTC
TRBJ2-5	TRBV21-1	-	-	CASSKRGQKETQYF	TGTGCCAGCAGCAAAAGGGGACAGAAAGAGACCCAGTACTTC
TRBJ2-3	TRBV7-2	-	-	CASSLGGRGRTDTQYF	TGTGCCAGCAGCTTAGGTGGCAGGGGTAGAACAGATACGCAGTATTTT
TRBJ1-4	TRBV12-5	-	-	CASGFTQATNEKLFF	TGTGCTAGTGGTTTTACCCAGGCAACTAATGAAAAACTGTTTTTT
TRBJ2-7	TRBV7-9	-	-	CASSLKGGATNPYEQYF	TGTGCCAGCAGCTTAAAGGGAGGTGCCACTAACCCCTACGAGCAGTACTTC
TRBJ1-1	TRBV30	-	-	CALGRENTEAFF	TGTGCCTTAGGACGGGAGAACACTGAAGCTTTCTTT
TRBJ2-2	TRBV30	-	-	CAWSVGAGSGELFF	TGTGCCTGGAGTGTAGGGGCGGGGTCCGGGGAGCTGTTTTTT
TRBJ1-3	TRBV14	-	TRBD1	CASSKDRGAGNTIYF	TGTGCCAGCAGCAAGGACAGGGGGGCTGGAAACACCATATATTTT
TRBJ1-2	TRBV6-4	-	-	CASSDREASGYTF	TGTGCCAGCAGTGATAGGGAGGCGTCCGGCTACACCTTC
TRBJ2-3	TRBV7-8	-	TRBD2	CASSLLAGERDTQYF	TGTGCCAGCAGCTTACTAGCGGGGGAGAGGGATACGCAGTATTTT
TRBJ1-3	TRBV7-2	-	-	CASSYYGNTIYF	TGTGCCAGCAGCTATTATGGAAACACCATATATTTT
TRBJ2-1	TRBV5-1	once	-	CASSLQVGGGDEQFF	TGCGCCAGCAGCTTGCAAGTCGGGGGTGGCGATGAGCAGTTCTTC
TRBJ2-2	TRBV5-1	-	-	CASSGSGAGGELFF	TGCGCCAGCAGCGGATCAGGGGCGGGCGGGGAGCTGTTTTTT
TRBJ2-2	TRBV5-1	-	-	CASSLEVGATGELFF	TGCGCCAGCAGCTTGGAGGTAGGGGCCACCGGGGAGCTGTTTTTT
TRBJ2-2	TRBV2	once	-	CASSEVSSGNTGELFF	TGTGCCAGCAGTGAGGTGTCCAGCGGGAACACCGGGGAGCTGTTTTTT
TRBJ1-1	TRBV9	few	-	CASSGGREGAFF	TGTGCCAGCAGCGGTGGGAGGGAAGGAGCTTTCTTT
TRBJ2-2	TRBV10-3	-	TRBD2	CAISSGGAGTGELFF	TGTGCCATCAGTAGCGGGGGGGCCGGCACCGGGGAGCTGTTTTTT
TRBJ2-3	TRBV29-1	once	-	CSVDRQTTDTQYF	TGCAGCGTTGACCGACAGACCACAGATACGCAGTATTTT
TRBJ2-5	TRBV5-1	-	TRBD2	CASSLGLAGETQYF	TGCGCCAGCAGCTTGGGACTAGCAGGGGAGACCCAGTACTTC
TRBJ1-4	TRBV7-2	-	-	CASSLYPETNEKLFF	TGTGCCAGCAGCTTATACCCGGAGACTAATGAAAAACTGTTTTTT
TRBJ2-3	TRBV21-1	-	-	CASSKAQTGGPDTQYF	TGTGCCAGCAGCAAGGCCCAGACAGGGGGTCCAGATACGCAGTATTTT
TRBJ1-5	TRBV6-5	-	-	CASTDMGNQPQHF	TGTGCCAGCACCGACATGGGCAATCAGCCCCAGCATTTT
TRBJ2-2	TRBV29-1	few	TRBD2	CSVERGGGELFF	TGCAGCGTTGAACGCGGGGGCGGGGAGCTGTTTTTT
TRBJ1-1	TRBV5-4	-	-	CASSEGRAGRDTEAFF	TGTGCCAGCAGTGAGGGTCGGGCAGGGAGGGACACTGAAGCTTTCTTT
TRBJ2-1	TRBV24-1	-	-	CATSVDRGSSYNEQFF	TGTGCCACCAGTGTGGACCGGGGGAGCTCCTACAATGAGCAGTTCTTC
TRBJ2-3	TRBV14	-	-	CASSQDHWDSSLQTQYF	TGTGCCAGCAGCCAAGACCATTGGGACTCCTCGTTGCAAACGCAGTATTTT
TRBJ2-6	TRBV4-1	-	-	CASSQPRTAGANVLTF	TGCGCCAGCAGTCAACCGCGGACAGCTGGGGCCAACGTCCTGACTTTC
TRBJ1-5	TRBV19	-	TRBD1	CASSIDQGQDQPQHF	TGTGCCAGTAGTATTGACCAGGGACAGGATCAGCCCCAGCATTTT
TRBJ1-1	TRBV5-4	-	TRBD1	CASSNPTGGRTEAFF	TGTGCCAGCAGCAATCCAACAGGGGGAAGGACTGAAGCTTTCTTT
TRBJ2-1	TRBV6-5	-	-	CASSYRAVYNEQFF	TGTGCCAGCAGTTACAGAGCTGTTTACAATGAGCAGTTCTTC
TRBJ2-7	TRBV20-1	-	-	CSATTAYEQYF	TGCAGTGCTACTACCGCCTACGAGCAGTACTTC
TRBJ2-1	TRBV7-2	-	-	CASSLELTSSYNEQFF	TGTGCCAGCAGCTTAGAACTTACTAGCTCCTACAATGAGCAGTTCTTC
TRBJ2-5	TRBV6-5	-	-	CASGGVGETQYF	TGTGCCAGTGGGGGCGTGGGAGAGACCCAGTACTTC
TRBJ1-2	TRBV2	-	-	CASSVLDSYYTF	TGTGCCAGCAGTGTCCTAGACAGCTACTACACCTTC
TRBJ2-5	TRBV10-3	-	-	CAISEGAEETQYF	TGTGCCATCAGTGAGGGGGCGGAAGAGACCCAGTACTTC
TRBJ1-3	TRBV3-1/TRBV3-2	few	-	CASSPWGEKRLNTIYF	TGTGCCAGCAGCCCATGGGGGGAAAAACGACTAAACACCATATATTTT
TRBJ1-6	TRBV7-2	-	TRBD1	CASSLVGQGEPRHF	TGTGCCAGCAGCTTAGTGGGACAGGGGGAGCCCCGACACTTT
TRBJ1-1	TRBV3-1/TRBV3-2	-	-	CASRGDTEAFF	TGTGCCAGCAGAGGGGACACTGAAGCTTTCTTT
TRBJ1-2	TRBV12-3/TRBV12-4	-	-	CASSSNRSPGYTF	TGTGCCAGCAGTTCAAACAGAAGCCCTGGCTACACCTTC
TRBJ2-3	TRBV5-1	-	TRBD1	CASPGQVTDTQYF	TGCGCCAGTCCGGGACAGGTCACAGATACGCAGTATTTT
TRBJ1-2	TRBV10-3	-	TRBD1	CATRDSLYGYTF	TGTGCCACCCGGGACAGTCTCTATGGCTACACCTTC
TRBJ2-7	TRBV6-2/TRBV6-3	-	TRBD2	CASSYSKGGAGGPYEQYF	TGTGCCAGCAGTTACTCGAAGGGAGGAGCGGGAGGGCCGTACGAGCAGTACTTC